A single sample gave rise to the 23 T cell receptor beta chains below, sequenced in a study of blood T cell repertoires in COVID-19. The protocol was immunoSEQ multiplex PCR, while the TCRdb copy is restricted to in-frame clones and leaves out a portion. The data contain over 65,000 clones, 90% of them seen just once; the ten biggest clones take up roughly a tenth. The specimen was peripheral blood. The receptors derive from a human donor in a cohort sampled during active COVID-19.

The chain has TRBV18 and TRBJ2-1; possible D gene TRBD1, 6 bases. The CDR3 runs 16 residues. Per germline, CDR1 KGHSH and CDR2 LQKENI. The ends were cut back, 3 bases at V and 5 bases at J, with 17 bases in the middle. The DNA for the CDR3 is TGTGCCAGCTCACCTGCGGCCGGGACAAGAAACAATGAGCAGTTCTTC. Residues: CASSPAAGTRNNEQFF.

This clone is a singleton in its sample. The gene calls are TRBV11-2 and TRBJ1-1, with D tentatively TRBD1 (6 bases). The germline V gene has CDR1 SGHAT and CDR2 FQNNGV. Deletions cut 2 bases from V and 0 bases from J, with 13 bases between. The CDR3 has 16 residues. Here the CDR3 reads CASSLTPTGLNTEAFF. The CDR3 DNA is TGTGCCAGCAGCTTAACACCGACAGGACTGAACACTGAAGCTTTCTTT. Combining the CDR3 with reference TRBV11-2 and TRBJ1-1 gives the whole variable domain EAGVAQSPRYKIIEKRQSVAFWCNPISGHATLYWYQQILGQGPKLLIQFQNNGVVDDSQLPKDRFSAERLKGVDSTLKIQPAKLEDSAVYLCASSLTPTGLNTEAFFGQGTRLTVV.

This rearrangement joins TRBV20-1 to TRBJ2-3; possible D gene TRBD2, 6 bases. Deletions cut 6 bases from V and 7 bases from J, with 11 bases between. CDR3 length: 11 residues. From germline, CDR1 is DFQATT and CDR2 SNEGSKA (reference sequence). Here the CDR3 DNA reads TGCAGTGCCGGGACTCCGAATACGCAGTATTTT. Translated, it gives CSAGTPNTQYF.

The chain is built from TRBV18 and TRBJ2-7, with a possible D match to TRBD2 (6 bases). Between the trimmed V and J ends, which lost 4 bases and 1 base, there was a span of 8 bases. The germline gives CDR1 KGHSH, CDR2 LQKENI. This CDR3 contains 13 residues. CDR3 sequence (DNA): TGTGCCAGCTCACGACGGGAGTCCTACGAGCAGTACTTC. Its translation is CASSRRESYEQYF.

The chain is built from TRBV4-3 and TRBJ1-2; TRBD1 agrees at 8 bases. This CDR3 region has 16 residues. Unmatched junction bases numbered 11, after V lost 0 bases and J lost 8 bases. Germline CDR1 is LGHNA and CDR2 is YSLEER. As DNA, the CDR3 is TGCGCCAGCAGCCAAGATGGGGCAGGGGGCGCGTGGGGCTACACCTTC. It encodes CASSQDGAGGAWGYTF.

The V and J genes are TRBV12-5 and TRBJ2-2; no clear D. Looked up from germline, CDR1 is LGHNT and CDR2 is FRNRAP. The ends were cut back, 1 base at V and 7 bases at J, with 10 bases in the middle. The CDR3 is 14 residues long. Here the CDR3 DNA reads TGTGCTAGTGGTTTGGGTACTACGGGCGGGGAGCTGTTTTTT. The encoded protein is CASGLGTTGGELFF.

V and J are TRBV5-8 and TRBJ2-5, with 9 bases identical to TRBD2. Germline CDR1 reads SGHTS; CDR2 reads YDEGEE. Unmatched junction bases numbered 8, after V lost 0 bases and J lost 5 bases. The CDR3 is 16 residues long. CDR3 amino acids: CASSLGLAGEQETQYF. The CDR3 bases are TGTGCCAGCAGCTTGGGCTTAGCGGGAGAGCAGGAGACCCAGTACTTC.

This clone showed up just a few times. J is TRBJ1-2 and V is TRBV7-3; D is possibly TRBD1 (6 bases). The length of the CDR3 is 14 residues. The germline V and J ends were trimmed by 3 bases and 1 base, with 9 bases remaining between them. CDR1 is SGHTA and CDR2 is FQGTGA in the germline V gene. CDR3 sequence: CASSLGDNNYGYTF. The CDR3 bases are TGTGCCAGCAGCTTGGGGGACAATAACTATGGCTACACCTTC.

The V call is TRBV29-1, the J call TRBJ2-7; TRBD1 matches at 8 bases. V was clipped by 6 bases and J by 7 bases; unmatched bases: 14. The CDR3 totals 14 residues. Looked up from germline, CDR1 is SQVTM and CDR2 is ANQGSEA. The CDR3 loop is CSVVQARGLREQYF. The DNA for the CDR3 is TGCAGCGTAGTCCAGGCCAGGGGGCTCCGGGAGCAGTACTTC.

The chain has TRBV6-5 and TRBJ2-3; 8 nucleotides align to TRBD2. V shed 6 bases and J 0 bases; nucleotides not matched to a gene: 5. This CDR3 has 15 amino acids. Germline CDR1 MNHEY, CDR2 SVGAGI. For the CDR3, the DNA is TGTGCCAGCAGGGATAGCGGGGCTAGCACAGATACGCAGTATTTT. Encoded protein: CASRDSGASTDTQYF.

The J gene is TRBJ1-3, the V gene TRBV19; D is ambiguous. The CDR3 contains 15 residues. The germline V gene has CDR1 LNHDA and CDR2 SQIVND (reference sequence). Trimming took 3 bases from V and 0 from J, leaving 9 bases between them. Written as DNA, the CDR3 is TGTGCCAGTAGTATTGGCCACCTCTCTGGAAACACCATATATTTT. Encoded protein: CASSIGHLSGNTIYF.

The rearrangement joins TRBV19 to TRBJ1-5; D may be TRBD1 (6 bases). Trimming took 5 bases from V and 3 from J, leaving 20 bases between them. This CDR3 has 17 amino acids. Germline CDR1 LNHDA, CDR2 SQIVND (reference sequence). CDR3 region: CASSSSGTSFANQPQHF. CDR3 DNA: TGTGCCAGTAGTTCGTCCGGGACATCCTTCGCCAATCAGCCCCAGCATTTT. Looking up the rest from reference TRBV19 and TRBJ1-5 gives the full variable domain: DGGITQSPKYLFRKEGQNVTLSCEQNLNHDAMYWYRQDPGQGLRLIYYSQIVNDFQKGDIAEGYSVSREKKESFPLTVTSAQKNPTAFYLCASSSSGTSFANQPQHFGDGTRLSIL.

The J gene is TRBJ1-5, the V gene TRBV27; a possible D gene is TRBD1 (6 bases). V was trimmed by 5 bases and J by 5 bases, leaving 13 bases between them. CDR3 length: 14 amino acids. Germline CDR1 reads MNHEY; CDR2 reads SMNVEV (reference sequence). The CDR3 DNA sequence: TGTGCCAGCAGTAAAGGTAACAGGGATCAGCCCCAGCATTTT. Translating gives CASSKGNRDQPQHF.

This chain joins TRBV11-3 and TRBJ2-1; 13 nucleotides line up with TRBD2. Unmatched junction bases numbered 8, after V lost 5 bases and J lost 4 bases. CDR3 length: 17 residues. From germline, CDR1 is SGHNT and CDR2 YENEEA. DNA of the CDR3: TGTGCCAGCAGCCCCGGACTAGCGGGAGCGGGATACAATGAGCAGTTCTTC. Translation: CASSPGLAGAGYNEQFF.

Details on this clone: A read error may produce the germline difference seen at one junction end. The chain joins TRBV19 to TRBJ1-5, with 9 bases that match TRBD1. Germline CDR1 reads LNHDA; CDR2 reads SQIVND (reference sequence). The CDR3 is 16 residues long. The CDR3 sequence: CASRIGTGGRGQPQHF. The DNA for the CDR3 is TGTGCCAGTAGAATAGGTACAGGGGGCAGAGGTCAGCCCCAGCATTTT.

V is TRBV24-1 and J is TRBJ2-7; 7 bases align to TRBD1. The CDR3 length is 15 residues. CDR1 is KGHDR and CDR2 is SFDVKD in the germline V gene. With V trimmed by 3 bases and J by 0 bases, 4 bases remained unmatched. CDR3 protein: CATSDPRDSSYEQYF. The CDR3 bases are TGTGCCACCAGTGATCCCCGGGACAGCTCCTACGAGCAGTACTTC.

This chain joins TRBV2 and TRBJ2-1; unclear D gene. The CDR3 length is 12 residues. With 6 bases removed from V and 6 bases from J, the gap between germline ends came to 9 bases. Germline V gives CDR1 SNHLY, CDR2 FYNNEI. Written as DNA, the CDR3 is TGTGCCAGCAGGACGGCTAGCAATGAGCAGTTCTTC. Translated: CASRTASNEQFF.

This clone was counted a single time. CDR3 sequence reads: CASSGAGGPDTQYF. Written as DNA, the CDR3 is TGTGCCAGCAGCGGAGCGGGAGGCCCAGATACGCAGTATTTT. The genes are TRBV9 and TRBJ2-3, with 9 bases lining up with TRBD2. The CDR3 is 14 residues long. Per the germline V gene, CDR1 is SGDLS and CDR2 is YYNGEE. J lost 4 bases, V lost 3 bases, and 3 bases had no gene match.

V is TRBV6-5 and J is TRBJ1-6; D gene uncertain. This CDR3 has 16 amino acids. V lost 0 bases, J lost 10 bases, and 16 bases lay in between. Germline V gene sequence: CDR1 MNHEY, CDR2 SVGAGI. CDR3: CASSYSTTRPGSPLHF. CDR3 coding DNA: TGTGCCAGCAGTTACTCGACGACGCGGCCGGGATCACCCCTCCACTTT.

The chain combines TRBV27 with TRBJ2-1, with TRBD2 matching over 15 bases. The germline gives CDR1 MNHEY, CDR2 SMNVEV (reference sequence). The V gene end was trimmed by 0 bases and the J gene end by 1 base; junction bases not matched to a gene: 4. This CDR3 contains 19 residues. In DNA form, the CDR3 reads TGTGCCAGCAGTTTATCCAGGGGGACTAGCGGGAGGTCCTACAATGAGCAGTTCTTC. This encodes CASSLSRGTSGRSYNEQFF.

The rearrangement uses TRBV10-1 and TRBJ2-4; the D gene is possibly TRBD2 (5 bases). The ends were cut back, 6 bases at V and 0 bases at J, with 9 bases in the middle. This CDR3 has 14 residues. Per germline, CDR1 WNHNN and CDR2 SYGVQD (reference sequence). Here the CDR3 reads CASRRGLAKNIQYF. Here the CDR3 DNA reads TGCGCCAGCAGAAGAGGACTAGCCAAAAACATTCAGTACTTC.

The V gene is TRBV7-3, the J gene TRBJ2-7; 11 nucleotides agree with TRBD2. In germline, CDR1 is SGHTA, CDR2 FQGTGA. The CDR3 totals 16 residues. V was pared by 5 bases and J by 1 base, with 7 bases of the junction left unmatched. CDR3 residues: CASSLAGGNPSYEQYF. CDR3 in DNA: TGTGCCAGCAGCCTAGCGGGAGGTAACCCATCCTACGAGCAGTACTTC.

The rearrangement uses TRBV19 and TRBJ2-1, with 12 bases lining up with TRBD2. The CDR3 has 16 amino acids. The V segment lost 4 bases and the J segment 8 bases; nucleotides outside the gene matches: 9. CDR1 and CDR2 (germline): LNHDA, SQIVND (reference sequence). The CDR3 loop is CASSTSGRASGHEQFF. In nucleotides, the CDR3 is TGTGCCAGTAGTACTAGCGGGAGGGCCTCGGGCCATGAGCAGTTCTTC.